A single sample gave rise to the 10 T cell receptor beta chains below, sequenced in a study of shared clonotypes between healthy human individuals. Assay: immunoSEQ multiplex PCR; the TCRdb copy retains only in-frame clones and omits some. Of over 850,000 clones in the sample, around three quarters are singletons; the top ten hold 0.4% to 0.55%. Sequenced material: memory CD4+ T cells from PBMCs. Stated subset: CD45RA-negative fraction. The receptors were gathered from a young man in good health. Some clones in this sample may be carry-over from other donors' samples.

The table lists this clone with a few counts. The V and J genes are TRBV7-9 and TRBJ2-1; tentatively, D is TRBD1 or TRBD2 (5 bases each). This CDR3 is 17 amino acids long. Trimming removed 4 bases at V and 4 bases at J, with 20 bases between. Per germline, CDR1 SEHNR and CDR2 FQNEAQ (reference sequence). The CDR3 is CASSSPPTGPSYNEQFF. Here the CDR3 DNA reads TGTGCCAGCAGCTCTCCCCCGACGGGGCCGAGTTACAATGAGCAGTTCTTC.

The chain uses TRBV7-3 and TRBJ2-5; D remains unclear. Trimming removed 3 bases at V and 4 bases at J, with 9 bases between. The CDR3 extends over 13 amino acids. The germline CDR1 and CDR2 sequences are SGHTA and FQGTGA. CDR3 coding DNA: TGTGCCAGCAGCTTCCGCCGCGGAGAGACCCAGTACTTC. It encodes CASSFRRGETQYF.

V usage is TRBV7-2 and J usage is TRBJ1-1, with D unclear. The CDR3 totals 12 residues. Looked up from germline, CDR1 is SGHTA and CDR2 is FQGNSA. V lost 1 base, J lost 6 bases, and 6 bases lay in between. The CDR3 coding sequence is TGTGCCAGCAGCTTAGTAAGTGCTGAAGCTTTCTTT. As protein: CASSLVSAEAFF. Looking up the rest from reference TRBV7-2 and TRBJ1-1 gives the full variable domain: GAGVSQSPSNKVTEKGKDVELRCDPISGHTALYWYRQSLGQGLEFLIYFQGNSAPDKSGLPSDRFSAERTGGSVSTLTIQRTQQEDSAVYLCASSLVSAEAFFGQGTRLTVV.

The genes are TRBV5-1 and TRBJ2-7, with 8 bases lining up with TRBD2. CDR1 and CDR2 from the germline V gene are SGHRS and YFSETQ. The V and J ends lost 6 bases and 0 bases, in that order; junction bases with no gene match: 5. The CDR3 contains 14 residues. CDR3 loop: CASKLAASSYEQYF. The CDR3, as DNA: TGCGCCAGCAAACTAGCGGCGAGCTCCTACGAGCAGTACTTC.

This chain links TRBV6-5 with TRBJ1-6; D unresolved. V was cut by 2 bases and J by 0 bases, with 8 bases left in between. The CDR3 runs 16 residues. From germline, CDR1 is MNHEY and CDR2 SVGAGI. The CDR3 region is CASSYQASSYNSPLHF. The CDR3 DNA follows: TGTGCCAGCAGTTACCAGGCGAGCTCCTATAATTCACCCCTCCACTTT.

The rearrangement uses TRBV7-2 and TRBJ2-1; D gene uncertain. There are 15 residues in the CDR3. V lost 1 base, J lost 4 bases, and 11 bases lay in between. Looked up from germline, CDR1 is SGHTA and CDR2 is FQGNSA. The CDR3 here is CASSLVSDSYNEQFF. DNA for the CDR3: TGTGCCAGCAGCTTAGTTAGTGATAGTTACAATGAGCAGTTCTTC.

The V gene is TRBV7-8, the J gene TRBJ2-3, with unresolved D. V was trimmed by 7 bases and J by 2 bases, leaving 13 bases between them. Germline loops: CDR1 SGHVS, CDR2 FQNEAQ. The CDR3 consists of 14 residues. The CDR3 loop reads CASTIQGSTDTQYF. The CDR3 DNA reads TGTGCCAGCACCATTCAAGGATCCACAGATACGCAGTATTTT.

As concerns this clone: At the DNA level, this CDR3 is encoded by other sequences in the same sample as well. The chain carries TRBV18 and TRBJ1-5; D remains unclear. Trimming cost V 3 bases and J 2 bases, with 5 bases left between them. Germline V gene lookup returns CDR1 KGHSH and CDR2 LQKENI. This CDR3 contains 13 residues. CDR3 amino acids: CASSPGGNQPQHF. The CDR3, as DNA: TGTGCCAGCTCACCCGGGGGCAATCAGCCCCAGCATTTT.

This chain uses TRBV7-2 with TRBJ2-6; D uncertain. This CDR3 spans 16 amino acids. Germline CDR1 is SGHTA and CDR2 is FQGNSA. The V end lost 7 bases, the J end lost 1 base, and 14 bases lay between the germline ends. The chain's CDR3 is CASTRPVGSGANVLTF. The DNA for the CDR3 is TGTGCCAGCACCCGGCCGGTGGGGTCTGGGGCCAACGTCCTGACTTTC.

This clone was detected only a few times. V is TRBV7-9 and J is TRBJ1-4; 7 nucleotides match TRBD1. Trimming at V came to 5 bases and at J to 15 bases, leaving 9 bases not matched to a gene. The germline gives CDR1 SEHNR, CDR2 FQNEAQ (reference sequence). The CDR3 totals 12 residues. This chain's CDR3 is CASSLKDRRLFF. In nucleotides, the CDR3 is TGTGCCAGCAGCCTAAAGGACAGGCGATTGTTTTTT. The full variable domain, in which reference TRBV7-9 and TRBJ1-4 provide the parts outside the CDR3, is DTGVSQNPRHKITKRGQNVTFRCDPISEHNRLYWYRQTLGQGPEFLTYFQNEAQLEKSRLLSDRFSAERPKGSFSTLEIQRTEQGDSAMYLCASSLKDRRLFFGSGTQLSVL.